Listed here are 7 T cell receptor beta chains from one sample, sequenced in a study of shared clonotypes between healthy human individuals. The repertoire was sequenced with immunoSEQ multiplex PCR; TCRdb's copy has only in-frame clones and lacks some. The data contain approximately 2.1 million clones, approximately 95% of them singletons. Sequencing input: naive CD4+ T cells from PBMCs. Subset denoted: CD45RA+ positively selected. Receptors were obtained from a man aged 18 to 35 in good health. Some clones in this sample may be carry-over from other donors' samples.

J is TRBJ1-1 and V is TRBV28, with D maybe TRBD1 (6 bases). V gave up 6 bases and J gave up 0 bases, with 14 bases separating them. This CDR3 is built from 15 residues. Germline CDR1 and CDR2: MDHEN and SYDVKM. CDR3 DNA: TGTGCCAGCAGGGGGGGACAAAGTCTGAACACTGAAGCTTTCTTT. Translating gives CASRGGQSLNTEAFF.

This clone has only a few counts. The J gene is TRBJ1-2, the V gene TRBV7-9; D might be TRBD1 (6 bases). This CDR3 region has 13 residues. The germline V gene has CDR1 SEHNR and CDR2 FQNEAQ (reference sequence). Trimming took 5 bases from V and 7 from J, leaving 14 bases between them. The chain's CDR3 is CASSVFKDSGYTF. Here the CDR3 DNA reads TGTGCCAGCAGCGTCTTTAAGGACAGTGGCTACACCTTC.

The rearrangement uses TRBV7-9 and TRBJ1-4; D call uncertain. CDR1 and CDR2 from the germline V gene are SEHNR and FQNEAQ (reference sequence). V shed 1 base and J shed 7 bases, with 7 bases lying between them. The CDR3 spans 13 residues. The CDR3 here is CASSLVTPEKLFF. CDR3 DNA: TGTGCCAGCAGCTTAGTCACACCTGAAAAACTGTTTTTT.

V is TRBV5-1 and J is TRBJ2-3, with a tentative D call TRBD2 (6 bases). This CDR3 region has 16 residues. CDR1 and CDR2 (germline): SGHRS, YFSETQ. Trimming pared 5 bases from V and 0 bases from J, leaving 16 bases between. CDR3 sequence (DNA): TGCGCCAGCAGACACGGGACTTTTCCGAGCACAGATACGCAGTATTTT. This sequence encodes CASRHGTFPSTDTQYF.

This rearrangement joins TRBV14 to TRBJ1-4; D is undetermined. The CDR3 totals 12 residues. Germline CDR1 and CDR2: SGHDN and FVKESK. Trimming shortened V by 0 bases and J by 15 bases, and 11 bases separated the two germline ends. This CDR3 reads CASSQDVRRVFF. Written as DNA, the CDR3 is TGTGCCAGCAGCCAAGACGTCCGGAGGGTGTTTTTT.

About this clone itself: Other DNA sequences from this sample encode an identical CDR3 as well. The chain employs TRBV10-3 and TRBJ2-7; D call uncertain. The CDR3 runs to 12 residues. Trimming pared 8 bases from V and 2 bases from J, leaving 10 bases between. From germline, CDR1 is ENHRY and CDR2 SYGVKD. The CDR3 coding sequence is TGTGCCATCTCGACGGTAGCCTACGAGCAGTACTTC. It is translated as CAISTVAYEQYF.

The CDR3 DNA reads TGTGCCAGCAGTTTCCCCGAGATACAGGGAGGGAATCAGCCCCAGCATTTT. This gives the protein CASSFPEIQGGNQPQHF. The chain joins TRBV28 to TRBJ1-5, with a weak D call TRBD1 (6 bases). From germline, CDR1 is MDHEN and CDR2 SYDVKM. The CDR3 extends over 17 amino acids. V was cut by 3 bases and J by 4 bases, with 19 bases left in between.